The sequence of this TCR beta chain was determined in a study of control samples from healthy donors and cancer patients. V was shortened by 2 bases and J by 5 bases, with 12 bases between the two germline ends. There are 14 residues in the CDR3. Germline V CDR1 and CDR2: MNHEY, SMNVEV (reference sequence). TCRdb's table, derived via immunoSEQ multiplex PCR, lists solely in-frame clones and lacks some. This sample has about 140,000 clones, with roughly 92% found just once. Sequencing was performed on blood. The chain recombines TRBV27 with TRBJ2-5, with D uncertain. The TCR was taken from a middle-aged man in good health. DNA of the CDR3: TGTGCCAGCAGTTTACTGCGCACGGGTGAGACCCAGTACTTC. It encodes CASSLLRTGETQYF.